This TCR beta chain was documented in a study of T cell responses to AZD1222 COVID-19 vaccine. Study results and caveats: Repertoires were sampled only after the peak T cell response. The span of vaccine-associated CD4 TCRs extended across spike, with dominance at 160-218 and 743-854. Most donors were white British, females outnumbered males, and clonal diversity was possibly underestimated. At study baseline, merely several AZD1222 recipients were seropositive.

From germline, CDR1 is SGHVS and CDR2 FQNEAQ. The CDR3 totals 15 residues. With 2 bases removed from V and 4 bases from J, the gap between germline ends came to 11 bases. Concerning this clone itself: Its antigen is unidentified.

TCRdb's table, derived via immunoSEQ multiplex PCR, lists solely in-frame clones and lacks some. The sample has about 150,000 clones; 90% are singletons. The gene calls are TRBV7-8 and TRBJ1-4; no clear D. The sequence was obtained from an adult in good health. The sequencing here drew on peripheral blood, taken on day 0 of AZD1222 vaccination. The CDR3 spells CASSLYGSVNEKLFF. The CDR3 DNA is TGTGCCAGCAGCTTATACGGGAGCGTTAATGAAAAACTGTTTTTT. Full variable domain (outside the CDR3, taken from reference TRBV7-8 and TRBJ1-4): GAGVSQSPRYKVAKRGQDVALRCDPISGHVSLFWYQQALGQGPEFLTYFQNEAQLDKSGLPSDRFFAERPEGSVSTLKIQRTQQEDSAVYLCASSLYGSVNEKLFFGSGTQLSVL.